Each of the 13 T cell receptor beta chains below was sequenced from the same sample in a study of cytomegalovirus exposure and HLA in healthy donors. Primers included in the PCR were 60 Vbeta and 13 Jbeta primers. The protocol was immunoSEQ multiplex PCR, while the TCRdb copy is restricted to in-frame clones and leaves out a portion. The sample has 150,000 to 180,000 clones; 65% to 80% are singletons. The material sequenced was PBMCs. These receptors were collected from a man between 18 and 35 years old in good health and CMV-seronegative.

The chain combines TRBV30 with TRBJ2-7; a possible D gene is TRBD1 (6 bases). CDR3 length: 13 residues. Germline CDR1 GTSNPN, CDR2 SVGIG (reference sequence). Trimming took off 1 base at V and 5 bases at J, with 12 bases between the two ends. The DNA of the CDR3 is TGTGCCTGGAGTGGGACAGTAGCTCACGAGCAGTACTTC. Protein: CAWSGTVAHEQYF.

V is TRBV7-2 and J is TRBJ1-4; 8 bases align to TRBD1. Germline V gene data show CDR1 as SGHTA and CDR2 as FQGNSA. The CDR3 loop spans 15 amino acids. V lost 3 bases, J lost 8 bases, and 8 bases stayed unmatched. CDR3 sequence (DNA): TGTGCCAGCAGCTTTTTTACAGGGGGTGAGGAAAAACTGTTTTTT. Translated, it gives CASSFFTGGEEKLFF.

This clone was seen a handful of times. The CDR3: CASRRGELEETQYF. The CDR3 DNA is TGTGCCAGCAGACGCGGTGAGCTCGAAGAGACCCAGTACTTC. This chain links TRBV7-2 with TRBJ2-5; D gene ambiguous. This CDR3 has 14 residues. Germline CDR1 is SGHTA and CDR2 is FQGNSA. Between the trimmed V and J ends, which lost 6 bases and 3 bases, there was a span of 14 bases.

Concerning this clone itself: An end of the junction does not agree with germline; a read error may underlie this. The chain has TRBV7-9 and TRBJ1-1; 7 bases are shared with TRBD1. The germline CDR1 and CDR2 sequences are SEHNR and FQNEAQ (reference sequence). This CDR3 is built from 15 residues. This CDR3 is CSSSLVGRGVTEAFF. The CDR3 DNA follows: TGTTCCAGCAGCTTAGTTGGCAGGGGGGTAACTGAAGCTTTCTTT.

This chain uses TRBV6-1 with TRBJ1-2; 7 nucleotides line up with TRBD1. Germline CDR1 reads MNHNS; CDR2 reads SASEGT. The CDR3 runs to 15 residues. The junction had 9 bases not matched to a gene; V was cut back by 6 bases and J by 2 bases. The CDR3 sequence: CASRAPGTANYGYTF. The CDR3 nucleotides are TGTGCCAGCAGGGCCCCTGGGACAGCCAACTATGGCTACACCTTC.

The chain carries TRBV15 and TRBJ1-1; D may be TRBD1 (5 bases). The CDR3 contains 14 residues. From germline, CDR1 is LNHNV and CDR2 YYDKDF (reference sequence). Trimming removed 0 bases from V and 8 bases from J, with 13 bases in between. The chain's CDR3 is CATSRDKLGLEAFF. The CDR3 DNA reads as TGTGCCACCAGCAGAGATAAGTTGGGACTCGAAGCTTTCTTT.

This rearrangement joins TRBV7-6 to TRBJ1-1; D perhaps matches TRBD1 (5 bases). V lost 6 bases and J lost 1, with 9 bases in between. The CDR3 runs 13 residues. Germline-derived CDR1 and CDR2 are SGHVS and FNYEAQ. The CDR3 region is CASSTQENTEAFF. The CDR3 DNA follows: TGTGCCAGCAGTACACAGGAGAACACTGAAGCTTTCTTT.

The chain links TRBV18 to TRBJ1-2, with D unclear. The CDR3 covers 15 residues. V dropped 3 bases and J dropped 7 bases, with 18 bases sitting between them. Germline CDR1 KGHSH, CDR2 LQKENI. DNA for the CDR3: TGTGCCAGCTCACCTACAATCGCAGACTCGTTTGGCTACACCTTC. It translates to CASSPTIADSFGYTF. The entire variable domain, with the rest obtained from reference TRBV18 and TRBJ1-2, is as follows: NAGVMQNPRHLVRRRGQEARLRCSPMKGHSHVYWYRQLPEEGLKFMVYLQKENIIDESGMPKERFSAEFPKEGPSILRIQQVVRGDSAAYFCASSPTIADSFGYTFGSGTRLTVV.

In regard to this clone: The same CDR3 arises from other DNA sequences in this sample as well. This sequence joins TRBV7-2 and TRBJ1-2, with D unresolved. The CDR3 is made up of 14 amino acids. V was shortened by 5 bases and J by 5 bases, with 15 bases between the two germline ends. CDR1 and CDR2 from the germline V gene are SGHTA and FQGNSA. CDR3 DNA: TGTGCCAGCAGCCCCGCAGTCCCCTCATATGGCTACACCTTC. Protein: CASSPAVPSYGYTF.

V gene TRBV2 combines with J gene TRBJ1-1; 7 nucleotides line up with TRBD1. Germline values: CDR1 SNHLY, CDR2 FYNNEI. The CDR3 covers 12 residues. V shed 9 bases, J shed 5 bases, and the junction held 6 bases outside the gene matches. The CDR3 is CASQGEGTEAFF. CDR3 nucleotide sequence: TGTGCCAGTCAGGGGGAAGGGACTGAAGCTTTCTTT. The full variable domain, its missing parts supplied by reference TRBV2 and TRBJ1-1, is EPEVTQTPSHQVTQMGQEVILRCVPISNHLYFYWYRQILGQKVEFLVSFYNNEISEKSEIFDDQFSVERPDGSNFTLKIRSTKLEDSAMYFCASQGEGTEAFFGQGTRLTVV.

The rearrangement uses TRBV30 and TRBJ2-2; TRBD1 is a possible D gene (6 bases). Trimming pared 2 bases from V and 7 bases from J, leaving 20 bases between. The CDR3 has 16 amino acids. Germline V gene lookup returns CDR1 GTSNPN and CDR2 SVGIG (reference sequence). CDR3 DNA: TGTGCCTGGAGTCTCCTATACAGGGTAATTGGCGGGGAGCTGTTTTTT. It is translated as CAWSLLYRVIGGELFF.

The V gene is TRBV6-6, the J gene TRBJ2-1; 11 positions agree with TRBD2. The V and J ends lost 6 bases and 4 bases, in that order; junction bases with no gene match: 8. This CDR3 comprises 16 residues. In germline, CDR1 is MNHNY, CDR2 SVGAGI (reference sequence). CDR3 sequence: CASSPLAGGPYNEQFF. In DNA form, the CDR3 reads TGTGCCAGCAGCCCTCTAGCGGGGGGCCCATACAATGAGCAGTTCTTC.

A few counts support this clone. V and J are TRBV7-2 and TRBJ1-1; D is undetermined. V was shortened by 1 base and J by 5 bases, with 11 bases between the two germline ends. The germline CDR1 and CDR2 sequences are SGHTA and FQGNSA. This CDR3 is built from 14 residues. The CDR3 spells CASSLGAGRTEAFF. Written as DNA, the CDR3 is TGTGCCAGCAGCTTAGGAGCGGGCCGGACTGAAGCTTTCTTT.